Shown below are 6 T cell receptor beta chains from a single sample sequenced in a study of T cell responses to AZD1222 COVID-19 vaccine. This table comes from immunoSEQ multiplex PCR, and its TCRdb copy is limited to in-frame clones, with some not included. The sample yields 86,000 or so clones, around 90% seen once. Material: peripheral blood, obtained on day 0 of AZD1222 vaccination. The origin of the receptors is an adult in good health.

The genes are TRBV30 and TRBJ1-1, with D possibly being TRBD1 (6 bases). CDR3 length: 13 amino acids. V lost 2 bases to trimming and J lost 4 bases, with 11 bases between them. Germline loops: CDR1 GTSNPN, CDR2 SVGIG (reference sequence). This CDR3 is CAWSTQGITEAFF. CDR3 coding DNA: TGTGCCTGGAGTACACAGGGAATCACTGAAGCTTTCTTT.

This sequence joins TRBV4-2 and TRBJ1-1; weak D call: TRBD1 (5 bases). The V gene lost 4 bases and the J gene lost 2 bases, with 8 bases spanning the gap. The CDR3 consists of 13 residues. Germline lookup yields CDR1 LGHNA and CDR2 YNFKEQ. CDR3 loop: CASSPQGNTEAFF. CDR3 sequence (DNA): TGTGCCAGCAGCCCCCAGGGAAACACTGAAGCTTTCTTT.

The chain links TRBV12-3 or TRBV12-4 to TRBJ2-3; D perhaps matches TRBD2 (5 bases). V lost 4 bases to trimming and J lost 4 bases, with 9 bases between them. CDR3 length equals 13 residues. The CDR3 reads CASSWRAPDTQYF. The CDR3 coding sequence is TGTGCCAGCAGTTGGCGGGCCCCAGATACGCAGTATTTT.

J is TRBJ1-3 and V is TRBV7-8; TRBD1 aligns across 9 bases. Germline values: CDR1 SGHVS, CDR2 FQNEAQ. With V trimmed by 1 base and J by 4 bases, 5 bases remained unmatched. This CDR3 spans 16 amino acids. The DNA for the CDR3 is TGTGCCAGCAGCTTAGGACAGGGGGGTCTCGGAAACACCATATATTTT. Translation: CASSLGQGGLGNTIYF.

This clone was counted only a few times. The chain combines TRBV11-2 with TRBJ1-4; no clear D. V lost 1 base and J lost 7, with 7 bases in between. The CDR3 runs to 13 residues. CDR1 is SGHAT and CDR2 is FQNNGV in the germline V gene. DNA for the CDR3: TGTGCCAGCAGCTTAGGTCAGTCTGAAAAACTGTTTTTT. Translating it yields CASSLGQSEKLFF.

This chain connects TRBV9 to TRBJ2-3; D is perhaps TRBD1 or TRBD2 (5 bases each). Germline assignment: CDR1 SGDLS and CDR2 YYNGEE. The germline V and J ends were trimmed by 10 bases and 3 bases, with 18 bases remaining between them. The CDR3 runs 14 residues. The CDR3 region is CACAEDGGTDTQYF. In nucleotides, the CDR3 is TGTGCCTGCGCTGAGGATGGGGGTACAGATACGCAGTATTTT.